Listed here are 5 T cell receptor beta chains from one sample, sequenced in a study of T cell changes during pregnancy in multiple sclerosis. Clones were sequenced by immunoSEQ multiplex PCR, and TCRdb holds only the in-frame ones, with some missing. The sample yields approximately 110,000 clones, roughly 92% seen once. The material sequenced was peripheral blood, taken in the third trimester of pregnancy. These receptors were collected from a female donor with multiple sclerosis, enrolled in a pregnancy study.

CDR3 nucleotide sequence: TGCAGCGCAAAACCCCGGGGACAGCCGGTAGGGGCTTTCTTT. Residues: CSAKPRGQPVGAFF. The V gene is TRBV29-1, the J gene TRBJ1-1; 7 bases fit TRBD1. The CDR3 has 14 amino acids. Trimming at V came to 7 bases and at J to 11 bases, leaving 19 bases not matched to a gene. The germline gives CDR1 SQVTM, CDR2 ANQGSEA.

The V call is TRBV5-1, the J call TRBJ2-7; TRBD1 agrees at 10 bases. Germline CDR1 and CDR2: SGHRS and YFSETQ. The CDR3 covers 15 residues. J gave up 4 bases and V 4 bases, and 8 bases lay outside the gene matches. CDR3 coding DNA: TGCGCCAGCAGCGTCGGGACAGGGGTATTTTACGAGCAGTACTTC. Residues: CASSVGTGVFYEQYF. The full variable domain, its missing parts supplied by reference TRBV5-1 and TRBJ2-7, is KAGVTQTPRYLIKTRGQQVTLSCSPISGHRSVSWYQQTPGQGLQFLFEYFSETQRNKGNFPGRFSGRQFSNSRSEMNVSTLELGDSALYLCASSVGTGVFYEQYFGPGTRLTVT.

The chain recombines TRBV9 with TRBJ2-3; 11 positions agree with TRBD1. Germline CDR1 SGDLS, CDR2 YYNGEE. The CDR3 has 15 amino acids. V lost 2 bases, J lost 5 bases, and 4 bases stayed unmatched. As DNA, the CDR3 is TGTGCCAGCAGCGTCGGACAGGGGGCCCGAGATACGCAGTATTTT. It specifies CASSVGQGARDTQYF.

The chain carries TRBV19 and TRBJ2-2; no firm D call. The CDR3 totals 13 residues. Deletions cut 2 bases from V and 6 bases from J, with 7 bases between. Germline V lookup: CDR1 LNHDA, CDR2 SQIVND (reference sequence). The CDR3, as DNA: TGTGCCAGTAGTATATCAACATCCGGGGAGCTGTTTTTT. It codes for CASSISTSGELFF.

This clone was recorded once. The chain is built from TRBV6-5 and TRBJ2-1; 10 positions agree with TRBD2. From germline, CDR1 is MNHEY and CDR2 SVGAGI. The ends lost 7 bases at V and 5 bases at J; junction bases unmatched: 5. The CDR3 covers 14 residues. The CDR3 protein is CASKERGGHNEQFF. CDR3 nucleotide sequence: TGTGCCAGCAAGGAGCGGGGGGGCCACAATGAGCAGTTCTTC.